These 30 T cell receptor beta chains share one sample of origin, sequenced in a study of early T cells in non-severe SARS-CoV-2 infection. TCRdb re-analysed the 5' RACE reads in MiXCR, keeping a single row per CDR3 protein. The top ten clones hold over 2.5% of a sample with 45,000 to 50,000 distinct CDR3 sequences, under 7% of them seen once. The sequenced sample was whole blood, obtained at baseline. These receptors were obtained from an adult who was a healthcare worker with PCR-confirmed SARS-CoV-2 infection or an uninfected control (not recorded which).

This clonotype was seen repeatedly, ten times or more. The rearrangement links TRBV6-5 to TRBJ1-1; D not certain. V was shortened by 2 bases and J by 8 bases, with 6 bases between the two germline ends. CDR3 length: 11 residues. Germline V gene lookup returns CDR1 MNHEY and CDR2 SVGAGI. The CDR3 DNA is TGTGCCAGCAGTTACAGGAACGAAGCTTTCTTT. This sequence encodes CASSYRNEAFF.

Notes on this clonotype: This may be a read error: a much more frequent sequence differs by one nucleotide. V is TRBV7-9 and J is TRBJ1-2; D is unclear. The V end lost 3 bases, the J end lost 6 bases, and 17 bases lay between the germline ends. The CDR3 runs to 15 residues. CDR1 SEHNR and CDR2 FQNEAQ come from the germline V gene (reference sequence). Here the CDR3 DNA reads TGTGCCAGCAGCTTCGAGGTACCGGGATACCATGGCTACACCTTC. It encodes CASSFEVPGYHGYTF.

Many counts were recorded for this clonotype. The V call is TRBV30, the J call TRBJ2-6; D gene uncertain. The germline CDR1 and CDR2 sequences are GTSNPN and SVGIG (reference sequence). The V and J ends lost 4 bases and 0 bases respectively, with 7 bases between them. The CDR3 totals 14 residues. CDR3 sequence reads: CAWNPYSGANVLTF. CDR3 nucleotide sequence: TGTGCCTGGAACCCTTACTCTGGGGCCAACGTCCTGACTTTC.

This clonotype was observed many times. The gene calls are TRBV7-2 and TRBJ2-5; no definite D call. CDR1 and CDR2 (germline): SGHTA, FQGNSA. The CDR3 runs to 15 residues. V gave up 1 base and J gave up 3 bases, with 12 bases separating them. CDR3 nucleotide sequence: TGTGCCAGCAGCTTAGGCGGCAGCAAAGAAGAGACCCAGTACTTC. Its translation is CASSLGGSKEETQYF.

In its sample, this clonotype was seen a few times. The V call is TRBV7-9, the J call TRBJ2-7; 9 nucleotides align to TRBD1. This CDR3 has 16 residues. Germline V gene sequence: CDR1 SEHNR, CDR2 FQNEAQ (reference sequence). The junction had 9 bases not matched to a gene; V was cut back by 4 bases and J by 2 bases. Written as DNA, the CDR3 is TGTGCCAGCAGCTCCGGACAGGGGATCGGGCCCTACGAGCAGTACTTC. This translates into CASSSGQGIGPYEQYF.

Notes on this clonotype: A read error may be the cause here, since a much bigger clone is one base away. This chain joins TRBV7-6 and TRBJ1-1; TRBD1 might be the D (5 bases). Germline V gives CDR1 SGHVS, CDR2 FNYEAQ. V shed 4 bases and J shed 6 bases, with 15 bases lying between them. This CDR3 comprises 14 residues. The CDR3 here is CASSSQGVGAEAFF. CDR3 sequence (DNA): TGTGCCAGCAGCTCGCAGGGTGTCGGCGCTGAAGCTTTCTTT.

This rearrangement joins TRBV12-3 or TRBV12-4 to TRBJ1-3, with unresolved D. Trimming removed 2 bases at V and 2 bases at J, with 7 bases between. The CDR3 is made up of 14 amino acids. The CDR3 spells CASSLSPTGNTIYF. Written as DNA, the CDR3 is TGTGCCAGCAGTTTATCCCCAACTGGAAACACCATATATTTT.

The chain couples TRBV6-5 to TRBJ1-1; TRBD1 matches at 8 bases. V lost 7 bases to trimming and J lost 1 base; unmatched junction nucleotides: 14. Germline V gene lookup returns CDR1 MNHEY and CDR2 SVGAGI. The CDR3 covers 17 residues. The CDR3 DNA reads TGTGCCAGCACCTCACTGGACAGGGTTGGCCCGAACACTGAAGCTTTCTTT. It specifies CASTSLDRVGPNTEAFF.

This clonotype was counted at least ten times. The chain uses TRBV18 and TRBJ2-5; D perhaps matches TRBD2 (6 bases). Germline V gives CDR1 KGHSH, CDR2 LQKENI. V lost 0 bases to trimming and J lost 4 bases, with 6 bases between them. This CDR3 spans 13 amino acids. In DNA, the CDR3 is TGTGCCAGCTCACCACCGGGGGGAGAGACCCAGTACTTC. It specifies CASSPPGGETQYF.

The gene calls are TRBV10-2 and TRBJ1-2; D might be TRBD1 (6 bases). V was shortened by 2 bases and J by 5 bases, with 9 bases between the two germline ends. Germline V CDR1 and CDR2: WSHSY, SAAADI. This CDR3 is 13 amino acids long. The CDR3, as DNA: TGCGCCAGCAGTGAGAGCCAGGGGTATGGCTACACCTTC. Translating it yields CASSESQGYGYTF.

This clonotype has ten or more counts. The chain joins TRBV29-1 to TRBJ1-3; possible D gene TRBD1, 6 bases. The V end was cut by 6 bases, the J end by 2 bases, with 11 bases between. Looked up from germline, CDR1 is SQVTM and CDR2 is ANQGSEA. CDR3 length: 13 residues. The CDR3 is CSVGGEAGNTIYF. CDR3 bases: TGCAGCGTCGGGGGCGAAGCTGGAAACACCATATATTTT.

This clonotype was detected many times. The CDR3 sequence: CASSPRSAGGGNEQFF. The CDR3 bases are TGTGCCAGCAGCCCCCGTTCAGCGGGGGGTGGTAATGAGCAGTTCTTC. The J gene is TRBJ2-1, the V gene TRBV7-3; 9 nucleotides match TRBD2. Germline loops: CDR1 SGHTA, CDR2 FQGTGA. With V trimmed by 5 bases and J by 7 bases, 12 bases remained unmatched. This CDR3 comprises 16 residues.

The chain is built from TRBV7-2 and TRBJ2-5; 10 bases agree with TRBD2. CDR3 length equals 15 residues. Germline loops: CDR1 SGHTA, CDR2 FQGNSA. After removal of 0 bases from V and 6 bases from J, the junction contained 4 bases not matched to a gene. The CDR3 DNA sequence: TGTGCCAGCAGCTTAGCCAGCGGGGGGGCAAAGACCCAGTACTTC. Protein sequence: CASSLASGGAKTQYF.

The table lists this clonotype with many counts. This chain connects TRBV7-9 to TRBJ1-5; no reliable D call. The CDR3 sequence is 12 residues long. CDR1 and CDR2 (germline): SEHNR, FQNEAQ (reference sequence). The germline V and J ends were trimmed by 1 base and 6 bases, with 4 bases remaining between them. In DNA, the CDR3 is TGTGCCAGCAGCTTAGTCGGTCAGCCCCAGCATTTT. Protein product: CASSLVGQPQHF.

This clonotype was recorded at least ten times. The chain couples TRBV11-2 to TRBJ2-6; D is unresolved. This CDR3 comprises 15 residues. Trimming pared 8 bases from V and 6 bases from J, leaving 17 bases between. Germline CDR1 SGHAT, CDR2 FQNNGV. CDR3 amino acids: CASSFTAMVANVLTF. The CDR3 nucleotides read TGTGCCAGCTCATTCACAGCGATGGTGGCCAACGTCCTGACTTTC.

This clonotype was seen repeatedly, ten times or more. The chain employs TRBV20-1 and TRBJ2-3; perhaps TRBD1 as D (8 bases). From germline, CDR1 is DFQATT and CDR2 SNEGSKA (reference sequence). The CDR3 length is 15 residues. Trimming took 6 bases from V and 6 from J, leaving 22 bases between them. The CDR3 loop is CSANLRQGRADTQYF. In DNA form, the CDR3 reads TGCAGTGCCAACCTCCGACAGGGGAGGGCGGATACGCAGTATTTT.

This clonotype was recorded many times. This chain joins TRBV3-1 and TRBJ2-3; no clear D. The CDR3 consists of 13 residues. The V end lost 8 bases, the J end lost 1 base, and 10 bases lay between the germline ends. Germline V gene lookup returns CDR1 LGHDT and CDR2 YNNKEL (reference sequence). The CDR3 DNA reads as TGTGCCAGCGAAGGAGCCCGCACAGATACGCAGTATTTT. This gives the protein CASEGARTDTQYF.

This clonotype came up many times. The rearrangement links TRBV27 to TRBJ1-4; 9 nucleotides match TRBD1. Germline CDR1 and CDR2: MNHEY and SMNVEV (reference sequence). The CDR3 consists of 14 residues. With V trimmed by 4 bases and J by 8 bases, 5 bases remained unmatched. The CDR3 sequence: CASSSTGGDEKLFF. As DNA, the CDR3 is TGTGCCAGCAGTTCAACAGGGGGCGACGAAAAACTGTTTTTT.

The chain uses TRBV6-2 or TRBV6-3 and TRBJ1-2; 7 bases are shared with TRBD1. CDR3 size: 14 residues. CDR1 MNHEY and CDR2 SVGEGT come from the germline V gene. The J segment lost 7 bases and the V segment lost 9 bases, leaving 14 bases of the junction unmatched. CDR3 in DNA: TGTGCCAGTTGCCGAGGACAGGTACCTCCTGGCTACACCTTC. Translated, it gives CASCRGQVPPGYTF.

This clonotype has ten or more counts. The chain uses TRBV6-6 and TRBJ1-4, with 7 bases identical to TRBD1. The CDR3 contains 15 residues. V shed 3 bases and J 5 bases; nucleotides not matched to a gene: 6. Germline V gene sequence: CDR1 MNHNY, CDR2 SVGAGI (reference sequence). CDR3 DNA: TGTGCCAGCAGTTATTCGCCAGGGGGAAATGAAAAACTGTTTTTT. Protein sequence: CASSYSPGGNEKLFF.

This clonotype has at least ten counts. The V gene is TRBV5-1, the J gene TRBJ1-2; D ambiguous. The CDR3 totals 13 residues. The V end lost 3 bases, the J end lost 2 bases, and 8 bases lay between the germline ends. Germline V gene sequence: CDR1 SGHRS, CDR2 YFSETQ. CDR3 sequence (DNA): TGCGCCAGCAGCTGGGCGGAAAACTATGGCTACACCTTC. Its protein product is CASSWAENYGYTF.

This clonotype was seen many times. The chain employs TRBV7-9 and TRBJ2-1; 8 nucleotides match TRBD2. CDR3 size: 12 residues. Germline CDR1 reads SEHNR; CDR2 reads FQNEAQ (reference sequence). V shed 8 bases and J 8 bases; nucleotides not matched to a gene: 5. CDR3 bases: TGTGCCAGCGCTCAGACTAGCGATGAGCAGTTCTTC. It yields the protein CASAQTSDEQFF.

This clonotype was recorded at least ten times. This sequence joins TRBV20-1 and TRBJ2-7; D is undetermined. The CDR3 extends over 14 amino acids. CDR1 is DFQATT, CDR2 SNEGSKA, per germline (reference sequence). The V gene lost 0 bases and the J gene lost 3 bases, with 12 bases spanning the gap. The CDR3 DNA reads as TGCAGTGCTAGAGATCGGTCAGCGATCTACGAGCAGTACTTC. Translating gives CSARDRSAIYEQYF.

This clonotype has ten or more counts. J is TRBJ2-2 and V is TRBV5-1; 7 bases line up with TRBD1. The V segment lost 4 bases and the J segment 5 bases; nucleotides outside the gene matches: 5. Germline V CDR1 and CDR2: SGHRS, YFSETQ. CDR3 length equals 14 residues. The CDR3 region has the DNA TGCGCCAGCAGCCGCATACAGGGGACCGGGGAGCTGTTTTTT. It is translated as CASSRIQGTGELFF.

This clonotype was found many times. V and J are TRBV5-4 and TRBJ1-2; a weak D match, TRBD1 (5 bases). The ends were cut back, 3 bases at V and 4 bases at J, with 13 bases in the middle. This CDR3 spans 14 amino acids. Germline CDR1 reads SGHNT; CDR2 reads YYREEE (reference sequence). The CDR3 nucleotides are TGTGCCAGCAGCTCGTGGGACTTTCGCTATGGCTACACCTTC. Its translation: CASSSWDFRYGYTF.

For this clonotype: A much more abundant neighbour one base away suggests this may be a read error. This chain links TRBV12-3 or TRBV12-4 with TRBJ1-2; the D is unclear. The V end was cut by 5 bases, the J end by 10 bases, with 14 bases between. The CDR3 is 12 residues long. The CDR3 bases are TGTGCCAGCAGTCTTGCTCTACCTGACTACACCTTC. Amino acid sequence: CASSLALPDYTF.

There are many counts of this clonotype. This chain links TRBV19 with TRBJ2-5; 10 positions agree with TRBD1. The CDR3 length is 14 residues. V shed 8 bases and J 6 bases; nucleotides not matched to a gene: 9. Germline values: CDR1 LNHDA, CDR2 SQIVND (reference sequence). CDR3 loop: CASHGTGVLQTQYF. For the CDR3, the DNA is TGTGCCAGTCATGGGACAGGGGTTTTGCAGACCCAGTACTTC.

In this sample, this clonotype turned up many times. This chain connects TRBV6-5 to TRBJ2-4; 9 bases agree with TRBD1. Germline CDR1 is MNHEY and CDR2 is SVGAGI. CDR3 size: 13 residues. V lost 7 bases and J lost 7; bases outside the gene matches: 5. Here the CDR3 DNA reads TGTGCCAGCACCCGGACAGGGGAGAACATTCAGTACTTC. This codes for CASTRTGENIQYF.

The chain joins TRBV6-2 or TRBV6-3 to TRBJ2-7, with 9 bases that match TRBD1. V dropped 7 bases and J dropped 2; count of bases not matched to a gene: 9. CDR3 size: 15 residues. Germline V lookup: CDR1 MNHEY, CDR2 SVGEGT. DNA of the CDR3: TGTGCCAGCACCGACTGGACAGGGGCTACCTACGAGCAGTACTTC. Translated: CASTDWTGATYEQYF.

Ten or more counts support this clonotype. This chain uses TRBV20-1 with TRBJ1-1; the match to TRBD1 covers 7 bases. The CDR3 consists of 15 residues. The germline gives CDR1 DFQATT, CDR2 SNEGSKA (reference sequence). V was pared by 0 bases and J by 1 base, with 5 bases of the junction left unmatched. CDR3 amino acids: CSARDQAGGNTEAFF. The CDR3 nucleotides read TGCAGTGCTAGAGATCAGGCAGGGGGGAACACTGAAGCTTTCTTT.